This is a list of T cell receptor beta chains from one sample in a study of T cell repertoires in cytomegalovirus infection. TCRdb itself ran the reads through MiXCR, one entry per CDR3 protein. The sample records 290,000 or so distinct CDR3 sequences, roughly 24% being singletons. Material for sequencing was PBMCs. The receptors shown here come from a human donor in good health (CMV status not recorded). Some clones in this sample may be carry-over from other donors' samples. Both conserved end residues are part of each CDR3. Fields, in order: V gene, J gene, D gene, clone size, CDR3 protein, CDR3 DNA. The D gene is left open where the match is weak. Clone size is not always given. Where it is, it says once, few, many or a class for expanded clones.

TRBV7-6	TRBJ2-7	TRBD2	many	CASSLVVAGGPTGQYF	TGTGCCAGCAGCTTAGTGGTAGCGGGAGGCCCTACGGGGCAGTACTTC
TRBV7-2	TRBJ1-1	.	many	CASSAYVANTEAFF	TGTGCCAGCAGCGCATATGTGGCGAACACTGAAGCTTTCTTT
TRBV20-1	TRBJ2-3	TRBD2	.	CSAPLAGGSDTQYF	TGCAGTGCACCACTAGCGGGGGGCTCGGATACGCAGTATTTT
TRBV27	TRBJ2-2	TRBD2	.	CASTGGPNRELFF	TGTGCCAGCACGGGAGGCCCTAATCGTGAGCTGTTTTTT
TRBV7-9	TRBJ2-7	TRBD1	.	CASMARQGAYEQYF	TGTGCCAGCATGGCCAGACAGGGGGCTTACGAGCAGTACTTC
TRBV7-9	TRBJ2-1	TRBD2	.	CASSPPEREIEQFF	TGTGCCAGCAGCCCCCCCGAGCGGGAGATTGAGCAGTTCTTC
TRBV20-1	TRBJ2-1	.	few	CSAGGHGEQFF	TGCAGTGCGGGGGGGCACGGTGAGCAGTTCTTC
TRBV6-1	TRBJ2-4	.	.	CASSRGTGNIQYF	TGTGCCAGCAGCCGGGGTACCGGGAACATTCAGTACTTC
TRBV6-2/TRBV6-3	TRBJ2-7	.	.	CASSYFGPPGEQYF	TGTGCCAGCAGTTACTTCGGCCCCCCAGGCGAGCAGTACTTC
TRBV27	TRBJ1-3	.	.	CASSLQGNSGNTIYF	TGTGCCAGCAGTTTACAGGGGAACTCTGGAAACACCATATATTTT
TRBV7-2	TRBJ2-1	TRBD1	.	CASSPSGTGREQFF	TGTGCCAGCAGCCCATCCGGGACAGGGAGGGAGCAGTTCTTC
TRBV19	TRBJ2-1	.	few	CASISRLGGYNEQFF	TGTGCCAGTATAAGTCGACTCGGCGGGTACAATGAGCAGTTCTTC
TRBV28	TRBJ2-7	.	few	CASRTDGNSYEQYF	TGTGCCAGCAGAACCGACGGAAACTCCTACGAGCAGTACTTC
TRBV27	TRBJ2-1	.	.	CASSPTPTGKVYNEQFF	TGTGCCAGCAGTCCTACCCCCACAGGGAAGGTGTACAATGAGCAGTTCTTC
TRBV18	TRBJ1-6	.	.	CASSPVTGHTGMGREGLHF	TGTGCCAGCTCACCCGTCACAGGGCATACGGGAATGGGTCGAGAGGGCCTCCACTTT
TRBV20-1	TRBJ1-4	.	.	CSAPRFSGHNEKLFF	TGCAGTGCTCCGCGGTTCTCAGGGCATAATGAAAAACTGTTTTTT
TRBV25-1	TRBJ2-5	.	.	CASSELQELQTQYF	TGTGCCAGCAGTGAACTCCAGGAACTCCAGACCCAGTACTTC
TRBV29-1	TRBJ2-2	.	few	CSVGVANTGELFF	TGCAGCGTTGGGGTCGCGAACACCGGGGAGCTGTTTTTT
TRBV20-1	TRBJ2-7	TRBD2	.	CSALLAGEPYEQYF	TGCAGTGCCCTACTAGCGGGAGAACCCTACGAGCAGTACTTC
TRBV28	TRBJ1-2	.	few	CASSLVGRGFGYTF	TGTGCCAGCAGTTTAGTAGGACGGGGTTTTGGCTACACCTTC
TRBV19	TRBJ2-1	TRBD2	many	CASSITSGSVNEQFF	TGTGCCAGTAGTATTACTAGCGGGAGCGTCAATGAGCAGTTCTTC
TRBV19	TRBJ2-1	.	.	CASSIGQLIGGEQFF	TGTGCCAGTAGTATTGGACAGCTGATTGGGGGTGAGCAGTTCTTC
TRBV19	TRBJ2-7	TRBD2	.	CASSIALSSGSPYEQYF	TGTGCCAGTAGTATAGCACTCTCTAGCGGGAGCCCCTACGAGCAGTACTTC
TRBV19	TRBJ2-3	.	.	CASSMGHSSTDTQYF	TGTGCCAGTAGTATGGGACATTCTAGCACAGATACGCAGTATTTT
TRBV6-2/TRBV6-3	TRBJ2-5	.	once	CASSYSRGQETQYF	TGTGCCAGCAGTTACTCTAGGGGACAAGAGACCCAGTACTTC
TRBV28	TRBJ1-2	.	few	CASSPQQTYGYTF	TGTGCCAGCAGTCCACAGCAAACATATGGCTACACCTTC
TRBV5-6	TRBJ1-2	TRBD1	.	CASSPIPGTGNGYTF	TGTGCCAGCAGCCCGATTCCCGGGACAGGGAATGGCTACACCTTC
TRBV7-2	TRBJ2-7	.	many	CASSVVMVGEQYF	TGTGCCAGCAGCGTAGTCATGGTGGGTGAGCAGTACTTC
TRBV14	TRBJ1-3	TRBD1	few	CASSPRGRGNTIYF	TGTGCCAGCAGCCCAAGGGGGCGCGGAAACACCATATATTTT
TRBV28	TRBJ2-7	.	many	CASKGGGRYEQYF	TGTGCCAGCAAGGGTGGTGGGCGCTACGAGCAGTACTTC
TRBV6-2/TRBV6-3	TRBJ2-7	.	few	CASSDGFGSRHEQYF	TGTGCCAGCAGTGACGGATTCGGGAGTCGGCACGAGCAGTACTTC
TRBV7-2	TRBJ2-7	.	.	CASSLVGGGGTYEQYF	TGTGCCAGCAGCTTAGTAGGTGGAGGAGGAACCTACGAGCAGTACTTC
TRBV9	TRBJ2-1	.	.	CASSVAHTGYNEQFF	TGTGCCAGCAGCGTGGCCCATACGGGATACAATGAGCAGTTCTTC
TRBV6-5	TRBJ2-1	TRBD2	.	CASSYTGLADTPSYNEQFF	TGTGCCAGCAGTTACACGGGACTAGCGGATACCCCCTCCTACAATGAGCAGTTCTTC
TRBV4-1	TRBJ2-2	.	few	CASSPRSGGELFF	TGCGCCAGCAGCCCTCGCAGCGGGGGGGAGCTGTTTTTT
TRBV7-8	TRBJ2-5	TRBD2	many	CASSSKRASGSLVKETQYF	TGTGCCAGCAGCTCAAAACGGGCTAGCGGAAGTTTAGTCAAAGAGACCCAGTACTTC
TRBV7-6	TRBJ2-7	.	few	CASSLDLRHEQYF	TGTGCCAGCAGCTTAGACTTACGGCACGAGCAGTACTTC
TRBV4-1	TRBJ1-6	.	few	CASSQRTDLHF	TGCGCCAGCAGCCAAAGGACAGACCTCCACTTT
TRBV28	TRBJ2-7	TRBD2	.	CASRDRAGGSYEQYF	TGTGCCAGCAGGGATCGGGCGGGAGGTTCCTACGAGCAGTACTTC
TRBV7-2	TRBJ2-3	TRBD2	.	CASSYGGASADTQYF	TGTGCCAGCAGCTACGGGGGGGCCTCCGCAGATACGCAGTATTTT
TRBV28	TRBJ2-7	TRBD2	.	CASLRGGSYEQYF	TGTGCCAGCTTGCGGGGGGGGTCGTACGAGCAGTACTTC
TRBV6-5	TRBJ1-2	.	.	CASSYWDEGGNGYTF	TGTGCCAGCAGTTACTGGGACGAAGGGGGGAATGGCTACACCTTC
TRBV20-1	TRBJ1-1	.	.	CSARESRGLMNTEAFF	TGCAGTGCTAGAGAATCGCGGGGGCTGATGAACACTGAAGCTTTCTTT
TRBV20-1	TRBJ2-7	TRBD2	.	CSARDEASGRSEQYF	TGCAGTGCTAGAGATGAGGCTAGCGGGAGGTCCGAGCAGTACTTC
TRBV12-3/TRBV12-4	TRBJ2-7	.	few	CASSLRDWGPTPYEQYF	TGTGCCAGCAGTTTAAGGGATTGGGGGCCCACCCCCTACGAGCAGTACTTC
TRBV6-2/TRBV6-3	TRBJ2-1	.	.	CARSRASPVGQFF	TGTGCCCGCAGTCGAGCTAGCCCGGTAGGGCAGTTCTTC
TRBV5-6	TRBJ2-1	.	.	CASNTLAGNEQFF	TGTGCCAGCAACACGCTGGCAGGGAATGAGCAGTTCTTC